Shown below are 19 T cell receptor beta chains from a single sample sequenced in a study of blood T cell repertoires in COVID-19. Generated by immunoSEQ multiplex PCR, the TCRdb table keeps only in-frame clones and is missing some. The sample shows roughly 250,000 clones, 85% to 95% of them seen only once. The sequenced sample consisted of PBMCs or T cells enriched from blood (not recorded which). All receptors come from a woman aged 18 to 35 who had recovered from COVID-19.

The V and J genes are TRBV28 and TRBJ2-1; 7 positions agree with TRBD1. CDR1 and CDR2 (germline): MDHEN, SYDVKM. CDR3 length: 16 residues. The V segment lost 6 bases and the J segment 1 base; nucleotides outside the gene matches: 9. CDR3 residues: CASRSPTGKSYNEQFF. The CDR3 DNA sequence: TGTGCCAGCAGATCCCCGACAGGGAAGTCCTACAATGAGCAGTTCTTC.

The chain recombines TRBV29-1 with TRBJ2-3, with D unclear. The CDR3 totals 14 residues. The V end was cut by 4 bases, the J end by 4 bases, with 15 bases between. Germline CDR1 is SQVTM and CDR2 is ANQGSEA. The CDR3 nucleotides read TGCAGCGTTGTAGCCCTACCTCGAGCAGATACGCAGTATTTT. Protein product: CSVVALPRADTQYF.

The rearrangement links TRBV5-1 to TRBJ2-3; the match to TRBD2 covers 9 bases. Trimming took 0 bases from V and 4 from J; bases not matched to a gene: 3. The CDR3 extends over 15 amino acids. Germline V gene sequence: CDR1 SGHRS, CDR2 YFSETQ. The CDR3 nucleotides read TGCGCCAGCAGCTTGGTTAGCGGGGGATCAGATACGCAGTATTTT. It is translated as CASSLVSGGSDTQYF.

The genes are TRBV5-1 and TRBJ2-5; 9 nucleotides line up with TRBD2. V lost 2 bases and J lost 3; bases outside the gene matches: 5. Germline V CDR1 and CDR2: SGHRS, YFSETQ. The CDR3 runs to 15 residues. The CDR3 here is CASSFSGGGKETQYF. CDR3 DNA sequence: TGCGCCAGCAGCTTTAGCGGGGGCGGTAAAGAGACCCAGTACTTC.

This chain uses TRBV5-1 with TRBJ2-5; 9 bases align to TRBD1. Germline V lookup: CDR1 SGHRS, CDR2 YFSETQ. V trimming: 4 bases; J trimming: 7 bases; junction bases outside the gene matches: 11. CDR3 size: 15 residues. In nucleotides, the CDR3 is TGCGCCAGCAGCGCCGGGACAGGGCGCGAGGGGACCCAGTACTTC. This sequence encodes CASSAGTGREGTQYF.

The chain links TRBV19 to TRBJ2-2; 7 bases are a match to TRBD2. This CDR3 region has 16 residues. Germline V lookup: CDR1 LNHDA, CDR2 SQIVND (reference sequence). With V trimmed by 4 bases and J by 6 bases, 11 bases remained unmatched. This CDR3 reads CASSTYTGGGSGELFF. The CDR3 DNA reads as TGTGCCAGTAGTACCTACACGGGCGGGGGTTCCGGGGAGCTGTTTTTT.

This clone was counted a few times. The V gene is TRBV4-2, the J gene TRBJ2-7; maybe TRBD2 (6 bases). The CDR3 totals 15 residues. CDR1 LGHNA and CDR2 YNFKEQ come from the germline V gene. The V end was cut by 0 bases, the J end by 5 bases, with 14 bases between. CDR3 residues: CASSQDRRRGDEQYF. The CDR3 bases are TGTGCCAGCAGCCAAGATCGCCGGCGGGGTGACGAGCAGTACTTC.

The chain employs TRBV12-3 or TRBV12-4 and TRBJ1-5, with no clear D. The V and J ends lost 3 bases and 6 bases respectively, with 6 bases between them. The CDR3 is 12 amino acids. The DNA of the CDR3 is TGTGCCAGCAGTTTCGAGGTTCAGCCCCAGCATTTT. Translating it yields CASSFEVQPQHF.

The chain has TRBV28 and TRBJ1-2, with D unresolved. CDR1 and CDR2 from the germline V gene are MDHEN and SYDVKM. Trimming removed 8 bases at V and 2 bases at J, with 12 bases between. There are 13 residues in the CDR3. The CDR3 nucleotides are TGTGCCAGCGGAGGAGCTTCCAACTATGGCTACACCTTC. Amino acids: CASGGASNYGYTF.

Comments on this clone: Other DNA variants within this sample encode the same CDR3. The genes are TRBV7-3 and TRBJ2-7, with D possibly TRBD1 on 6 matching bases. The CDR3 loop spans 14 amino acids. V was pared by 0 bases and J by 4 bases, with 10 bases between. Germline V CDR1 and CDR2: SGHTA, FQGTGA. In DNA, the CDR3 is TGTGCCAGCAGCTTAACGGGGGCTGGGTACGAGCAGTACTTC. It translates to CASSLTGAGYEQYF.

The chain links TRBV5-6 to TRBJ2-2, with 8 bases that match TRBD2. V shed 3 bases and J 5 bases; nucleotides not matched to a gene: 6. The CDR3 spans 15 residues. CDR1 is SGHDT and CDR2 is YYEEEE in the germline V gene. CDR3 protein: CASSSQAGATGELFF. The DNA for the CDR3 is TGTGCCAGCAGCTCGCAAGCGGGAGCTACCGGGGAGCTGTTTTTT.

The chain uses TRBV24-1 and TRBJ2-1; 9 nucleotides match TRBD2. The CDR3 is 15 amino acids. Trimming removed 1 base from V and 7 bases from J; junction bases left unmatched: 4. Germline V lookup: CDR1 KGHDR, CDR2 SFDVKD. The CDR3 DNA sequence: TGTGCCACCAGTGATTTCGCGGGGGGGTATAATGAGCAGTTCTTC. Residues: CATSDFAGGYNEQFF.

V and J are TRBV19 and TRBJ1-1, with TRBD1 identical over 9 bases. The V and J ends lost 7 bases and 4 bases, in that order; junction bases with no gene match: 7. The length of the CDR3 is 14 residues. CDR1 and CDR2 from the germline V gene are LNHDA and SQIVND (reference sequence). The CDR3, as DNA: TGTGCCAGTATCAGGACAGGGGCGGGCACTGAAGCTTTCTTT. It translates to CASIRTGAGTEAFF. The full variable domain, rest sourced from reference TRBV19 and TRBJ1-1, is DGGITQSPKYLFRKEGQNVTLSCEQNLNHDAMYWYRQDPGQGLRLIYYSQIVNDFQKGDIAEGYSVSREKKESFPLTVTSAQKNPTAFYLCASIRTGAGTEAFFGQGTRLTVV.

The chain links TRBV9 to TRBJ2-5; 7 nucleotides match TRBD2. CDR1 and CDR2 (germline): SGDLS, YYNGEE. The CDR3 has 13 residues. V lost 4 bases to trimming and J lost 4 bases; unmatched junction nucleotides: 4. In nucleotides, the CDR3 is TGTGCCAGCAGCAGGGGCGGGGGAGAGACCCAGTACTTC. This sequence encodes CASSRGGGETQYF.

The chain is built from TRBV4-2 and TRBJ1-1; D might be TRBD1 (6 bases). Trimming removed 1 base from V and 1 base from J, with 10 bases in between. The CDR3 runs 15 residues. CDR1 LGHNA and CDR2 YNFKEQ come from the germline V gene. The CDR3 loop is CASSQGVQGNTEAFF. Written as DNA, the CDR3 is TGTGCCAGCAGCCAAGGAGTACAGGGGAACACTGAAGCTTTCTTT.

This chain links TRBV7-9 with TRBJ2-3; 11 bases are shared with TRBD2. The V segment lost 5 bases and the J segment 4 bases; nucleotides outside the gene matches: 5. CDR1 and CDR2 (germline): SEHNR, FQNEAQ (reference sequence). The CDR3 runs to 15 residues. The CDR3 sequence is CASSPGTSGSDTQYF. CDR3 nucleotide sequence: TGTGCCAGCAGCCCGGGGACTAGCGGTTCAGATACGCAGTATTTT.

This clone was recorded only once. This sequence joins TRBV27 and TRBJ1-1; possibly TRBD1 for D (6 bases). V was trimmed by 0 bases and J by 0 bases, leaving 11 bases between them. CDR1 and CDR2 from the germline V gene are MNHEY and SMNVEV (reference sequence). The CDR3 spans 16 residues. Written as DNA, the CDR3 is TGTGCCAGCAGTTTATCCGGGGGGCCCTTGAACACTGAAGCTTTCTTT. Translated: CASSLSGGPLNTEAFF.

J is TRBJ1-2 and V is TRBV7-2; D uncertain. The CDR3 runs to 13 residues. With 5 bases removed from V and 4 bases from J, the gap between germline ends came to 11 bases. From germline, CDR1 is SGHTA and CDR2 FQGNSA. The CDR3 coding sequence is TGTGCCAGCAGCGCCCTCGGGAGCTATGGCTACACCTTC. It translates to CASSALGSYGYTF. Filled out from reference TRBV7-2 and TRBJ1-2, the complete variable domain reads GAGVSQSPSNKVTEKGKDVELRCDPISGHTALYWYRQSLGQGLEFLIYFQGNSAPDKSGLPSDRFSAERTGGSVSTLTIQRTQQEDSAVYLCASSALGSYGYTFGSGTRLTVV.

The rearrangement joins TRBV6-2 or TRBV6-3 to TRBJ2-1, with 12 bases matching TRBD2. The V segment lost 2 bases and the J segment 6 bases; nucleotides outside the gene matches: 5. CDR3 length: 16 amino acids. Looked up from germline, CDR1 is MNHEY and CDR2 is SVGEGT. This chain's CDR3 is CASSYPGLAGSNEQFF. CDR3 nucleotide sequence: TGTGCCAGCAGTTACCCGGGACTAGCGGGTTCCAATGAGCAGTTCTTC.